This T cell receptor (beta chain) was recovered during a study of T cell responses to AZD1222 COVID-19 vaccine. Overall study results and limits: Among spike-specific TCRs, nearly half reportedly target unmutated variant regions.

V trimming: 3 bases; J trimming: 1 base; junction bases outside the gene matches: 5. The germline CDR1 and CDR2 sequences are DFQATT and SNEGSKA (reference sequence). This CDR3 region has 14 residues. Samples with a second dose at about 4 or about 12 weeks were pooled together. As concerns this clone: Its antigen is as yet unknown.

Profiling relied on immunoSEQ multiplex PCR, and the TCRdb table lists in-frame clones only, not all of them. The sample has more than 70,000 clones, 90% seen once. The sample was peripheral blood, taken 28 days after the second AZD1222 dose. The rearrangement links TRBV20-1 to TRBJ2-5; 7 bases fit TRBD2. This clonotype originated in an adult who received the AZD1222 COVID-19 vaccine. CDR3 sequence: CSASGDYSQETQYF. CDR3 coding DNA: TGCAGTGCTAGTGGGGACTATAGCCAAGAGACCCAGTACTTC.